A selection of T cell receptor beta chains follows, all from one sample in a study of T cell responses to AZD1222 COVID-19 vaccine. The table came from immunoSEQ multiplex PCR; TCRdb's copy has only in-frame clones and leaves some out. The sample lists under 150,000 clones, around 93% seen once, with around 5.4% in the top ten. Sequencing was performed on peripheral blood, taken on day 0 of AZD1222 vaccination. The receptor source for this set is an adult in good health. The CDR3 runs from the conserved cysteine through the conserved F or W. D genes are given only for firm matches. Rows give clone size only sometimes, using once, few, many, or a class for an expanded clone.

v_call,j_call,clone_size,d_call,cdr3_nt,cdr3_aa
TRBV4-1,TRBJ2-2,few,-,TGCGCCAGCAGCCAGGGCCCGGAGCGCCACACCGGGGAGCTGTTTTTT,CASSQGPERHTGELFF
TRBV6-6,TRBJ2-3,-,TRBD2,TGTGCCAGCAGCCCTAGTAGCGGGAGGAGAACAGATACGCAGTATTTT,CASSPSSGRRTDTQYF
TRBV6-2/TRBV6-3,TRBJ2-3,-,-,TGTGCCAGCAGTTACCAGGGGATGGGGTCGCAGTATTTT,CASSYQGMGSQYF
TRBV9,TRBJ2-7,-,TRBD1,TGTGCCAGCAGCTCTCAAGGACAGGGGAAAAGACACGAGCAGTACTTC,CASSSQGQGKRHEQYF
TRBV7-9,TRBJ2-3,-,TRBD1,TGTGCCAGCAGCCTAGGACAGGGAGCAGATACGCAGTATTTT,CASSLGQGADTQYF
TRBV18,TRBJ1-2,-,-,TGTGCCAGCTCACCGGGGTCAGCGATATTCTACACCTTC,CASSPGSAIFYTF
TRBV19,TRBJ1-1,-,-,TGTGCCAGTAGTATAGCTCAGGGTAGCACTGAAGCTTTCTTT,CASSIAQGSTEAFF
TRBV18,TRBJ2-7,-,-,TGTGCCAGCTCACCACAGGGTACGATGGACGAGCAGTACTTC,CASSPQGTMDEQYF
TRBV21-1,TRBJ1-1,-,-,TGTGCCAGCAGCAAAGCGCTTCAGGAGGGTGAAGGTGAAGCTTTCTTT,CASSKALQEGEGEAFF
TRBV7-2,TRBJ2-7,once,TRBD2,TGTGCCAGCAGTTATAGCGGGATATCCTCCTACGAGCAGTACTTC,CASSYSGISSYEQYF
TRBV18,TRBJ2-3,-,-,TGTGCCAGCTCCACGTTGGGGACTTCCACAGATACGCAGTATTTT,CASSTLGTSTDTQYF
TRBV5-1,TRBJ1-2,-,-,TGCGCCAGCAGCTTGGACAGTATGAACTATGGCTACACCTTC,CASSLDSMNYGYTF
TRBV1,TRBJ1-5,-,-,TGCACCTCTCAAGCATCCCGGAATCAGCCCCAGCATTTT,CTSQASRNQPQHF
TRBV7-2,TRBJ1-1,-,-,TGTGCCAGCAGCTTACAGTCTATTCAGGGGACTGAAGCTTTCTTT,CASSLQSIQGTEAFF
TRBV6-1,TRBJ2-7,-,-,TGTGCCAGCAGTGAAGGCGGCGGACTACCCTACGAGCAGTACTTC,CASSEGGGLPYEQYF
TRBV18,TRBJ1-5,-,-,TGTGCCAGCTCAGCGGACAGCAGCCGCAATCAGCCCCAGCATTTT,CASSADSSRNQPQHF
TRBV6-5,TRBJ1-1,-,-,TGTGCCAGCAGTTCGTCCGGACAGCTCTTGAACACTGAAGCTTTCTTT,CASSSSGQLLNTEAFF
TRBV4-1,TRBJ2-2,-,-,TGCGCCAGCAGCCAAGGCGGGCCTCCCGCGAACACCGGGGAGCTGTTTTTT,CASSQGGPPANTGELFF
TRBV28,TRBJ1-5,-,-,TGTGCCAGCAGCCCTTATGGCGCAGGGCGGAATCAGCCCCAGCATTTT,CASSPYGAGRNQPQHF
TRBV30,TRBJ1-5,-,-,TGTGCCTGGAGTGAAGGAAATCAGCCCCAGCATTTT,CAWSEGNQPQHF
TRBV6-1,TRBJ2-7,-,TRBD1,TGTGCCAGCAGTGAAGTAGCCGGGACAGGGGCCGAGCAGTACTTC,CASSEVAGTGAEQYF
TRBV3-1/TRBV3-2,TRBJ1-1,once,-,TGTGCCAGCAGCCAAGATTGGGGGGTAGCTTTCTTT,CASSQDWGVAFF
TRBV20-1,TRBJ2-5,-,TRBD2,TGCAGTGCTAGTAAGGCTAGCGGGGGGGCGGAGACCCAGTACTTC,CSASKASGGAETQYF
TRBV10-3,TRBJ1-1,-,-,TGTGCCATCAGTCCAGACCTAAACACTGAAGCTTTCTTT,CAISPDLNTEAFF
TRBV11-2,TRBJ2-2,-,TRBD1,TGTGCCAGCAGGTCAGACAGGGGGAACACCGGGGAGCTGTTTTTT,CASRSDRGNTGELFF
TRBV5-1,TRBJ1-1,-,TRBD1,TGCGCCAGCAGCTCGGGACAGGCCTTCATGAACACTGAAGCTTTCTTT,CASSSGQAFMNTEAFF
TRBV27,TRBJ2-7,-,-,TGTGCCAGCAGTTCCGCAGGGTCACCTTACGAGCAGTACTTC,CASSSAGSPYEQYF
TRBV7-2,TRBJ1-4,-,TRBD1,TGTGCCAGCAGCTTAGCGGGACAGGGGGCACATGGTGGTGAAAAACTGTTTTTT,CASSLAGQGAHGGEKLFF
TRBV7-2,TRBJ2-3,-,-,TGTGCCAGCAGCTTATCAGGACAGTCTGGCACAGATACGCAGTATTTT,CASSLSGQSGTDTQYF
TRBV29-1,TRBJ2-2,-,TRBD1,TGCAGCGTTACCACAGGGGCCCCGAACACCGGGGAGCTGTTTTTT,CSVTTGAPNTGELFF
TRBV6-2/TRBV6-3,TRBJ2-5,-,TRBD2,TGTGCCAGCAGTTCGGCGGGGCTAGCGGGAGAGACCCAGTACTTC,CASSSAGLAGETQYF
TRBV4-2,TRBJ2-1,-,TRBD2,TGTGCCAGCAGCCAAGAGACTAGCGGATACAATGAGCAGTTCTTC,CASSQETSGYNEQFF
TRBV7-2,TRBJ1-4,once,TRBD1,TGTGCCAGCAGCTTAGCCGGACAGGGAGGGGAAAAACTGTTTTTT,CASSLAGQGGEKLFF
TRBV27,TRBJ1-1,-,-,TGTGCCAGCAGTTTGGGGGGGCTAGTGAACACTGAAGCTTTCTTT,CASSLGGLVNTEAFF
TRBV6-5,TRBJ1-4,once,-,TGTGCCAGCAGCCTCTCTACGGGTTGGGAAAAACTGTTTTTT,CASSLSTGWEKLFF
TRBV7-2,TRBJ1-2,once,TRBD1,TGTGCCAGCAGCTTAGCCCCCCACCAGGGGGCGGTGGGGGGCTACACCTTC,CASSLAPHQGAVGGYTF
TRBV7-2,TRBJ2-7,-,-,TGTGCCAGCAGCCTTTCCGAAGGGGGATACGAGCAGTACTTC,CASSLSEGGYEQYF
TRBV7-3,TRBJ2-7,-,TRBD2,TGTGCCAGCAGCTCCACCGGGACTAGCTACGAGCAGTACTTC,CASSSTGTSYEQYF
TRBV2,TRBJ1-2,-,-,TGTGCCAGCCTTCGAGCTAACTATGGCTACACCTTC,CASLRANYGYTF
TRBV7-2,TRBJ1-4,-,-,TGTGCCAGCAGCTTGGCCTTGGAAGAAAAACTGTTTTTT,CASSLALEEKLFF
TRBV5-1,TRBJ2-7,-,TRBD1,TGCGCCAGCAGGGAACAGGGGATCCCCTACGAGCAGTACTTC,CASREQGIPYEQYF
TRBV2,TRBJ2-7,-,-,TGTGCCAGGGGAATAGCGGCGACCAGGGACGAGCAGTACTTC,CARGIAATRDEQYF
TRBV4-1,TRBJ1-4,-,-,TGCGCCAGCAGCCAAGTTAGAGAAAAACTGTTTTTT,CASSQVREKLFF
TRBV9,TRBJ1-2,-,TRBD1,TGTGCCAGCAGCAGACAGGGCGACTATGGCTACACCTTC,CASSRQGDYGYTF
TRBV11-3,TRBJ2-1,-,-,TGTGCCAGCAGCCCGGACAGAAACAATGAGCAGTTCTTC,CASSPDRNNEQFF
TRBV10-3,TRBJ1-4,-,TRBD1,TGTGCCATCAGTGAGTCGAGTACAGGGGAAGAAAAACTGTTTTTT,CAISESSTGEEKLFF
TRBV10-3,TRBJ2-7,-,-,TGTGCCATCAGTGAGTCAGGGGACTACGAGCAGTACTTC,CAISESGDYEQYF
TRBV5-1,TRBJ2-1,-,TRBD2,TGCGCCAGCAGCTGGGCTCGGCTAGCGGGAGGAGATAATGAGCAGTTCTTC,CASSWARLAGGDNEQFF
TRBV6-5,TRBJ1-2,-,-,TGTGCCAGCAGCGACGCCACGGATGGCTACACCTTC,CASSDATDGYTF
TRBV5-1,TRBJ1-6,-,-,TGCGCCAGCAGCCTCACCCTCCAGGTTAATTCACCCCTCCACTTT,CASSLTLQVNSPLHF
TRBV7-2,TRBJ2-1,-,-,TGTGCCAGCAGCTTAGATGGGGGGGGCTCCCCGGGTGAGCAGTTCTTC,CASSLDGGGSPGEQFF
TRBV10-3,TRBJ1-5,-,-,TGTGCCATCAGTGAAAGGTCAGGGGAACAGCCCCAGCATTTT,CAISERSGEQPQHF
TRBV29-1,TRBJ2-3,-,TRBD1,TGCAGCGTCCAGGGGGCTGTAAGCACAGATACGCAGTATTTT,CSVQGAVSTDTQYF
TRBV11-3,TRBJ2-1,once,TRBD1,TGTGCCAGCAGCTTAGGGGCGTCAGGGGGCCAATTCAATGAGCAGTTCTTC,CASSLGASGGQFNEQFF
TRBV7-3,TRBJ2-7,-,-,TGTGCCAGCAGCTTAGGGCCCGGGACTCCCCACGAGCAGTACTTC,CASSLGPGTPHEQYF